This T cell receptor (beta chain) is drawn from a study of memory CD4+ T cells and cytomegalovirus serostatus. The method was immunoSEQ multiplex PCR; TCRdb's version includes in-frame clones alone and lacks a portion of them. The data contain nearly 60,000 clones, around 80% of them seen just once; the ten biggest clones take up 1% to 1.2%. Single viable CD3+CD4+CD8-CD45RO+ cells were sorted as the memory CD4+ T cells. For this clone: What it recognizes is unknown.

The CDR3 has 13 residues. CDR1 SNHLY and CDR2 FYNNEI come from the germline V gene. Trimming removed 1 base at V and 7 bases at J, with 8 bases between. Study-wide points: Repertoires predicted CMV serostatus with median bootstrapped AUC of around 0.96. Suggested: most of the CMV-linked TCR signature lies in CD4+ memory cells.

The rearrangement links TRBV2 to TRBJ1-5; D is possibly TRBD1 (5 bases). The sequence derives from an adult in good health and CMV-seronegative. Material: memory CD4+ T cells from blood. The CDR3, as DNA: TGTGCCAGCAGTGAAGGTGGGGCCCAGCCCCAGCATTTT. Protein: CASSEGGAQPQHF. Together with reference TRBV2 and TRBJ1-5, the CDR3 gives the full variable domain: EPEVTQTPSHQVTQMGQEVILRCVPISNHLYFYWYRQILGQKVEFLVSFYNNEISEKSEIFDDQFSVERPDGSNFTLKIRSTKLEDSAMYFCASSEGGAQPQHFGDGTRLSIL.